These T cell receptor beta chains were read from a single sample in a study of regulatory T cells. TCRdb's table, derived via immunoSEQ multiplex PCR, lists solely in-frame clones and lacks some. The data hold 10,000 or so clones, with over 75% observed a single time. The specimen sequenced was CD8+ T cells sorted from blood. These TCRs come from a person aged 18 to 30 with CD3G deficiency. Both conserved end residues are part of each CDR3. Fields, in order: V gene, D gene, J gene, clone size, CDR3 protein, CDR3 DNA. The D gene is left open where the match is weak. Some rows have no size entry. The others give once, few or many, or a class for an expanded clone.

TRBV19	NA	TRBJ1-1	NA	CASRNPSGRSTEAFF	TGTGCCAGTAGAAATCCGTCGGGAAGAAGCACTGAAGCTTTCTTT
TRBV28	NA	TRBJ1-2	few	CASSLTRGFVEDGYTF	TGTGCCAGCAGTTTAACGCGGGGCTTCGTGGAGGACGGCTACACCTTC
TRBV6-1	TRBD2	TRBJ2-6	NA	CASSEDSGWRNVLTF	TGTGCCAGCAGTGAAGATAGCGGGTGGCGGAACGTCCTGACTTTC
TRBV28	NA	TRBJ1-5	NA	CASSLWGQPQHF	TGTGCCAGCAGTTTATGGGGCCAGCCCCAGCATTTT
TRBV6-1	NA	TRBJ2-7	NA	CASIGGSLYEQYF	TGTGCCAGCATAGGAGGGAGCCTCTACGAGCAGTACTTC
TRBV6-5	NA	TRBJ2-7	NA	CASSYYRGGEQYF	TGTGCCAGCAGTTACTACAGGGGGGGCGAGCAGTACTTC
TRBV11-2	NA	TRBJ2-7	once	CASSLEAGAGNEQYF	TGTGCCAGCAGCTTGGAGGCAGGGGCAGGCAACGAGCAGTACTTC
TRBV7-9	NA	TRBJ2-7	NA	CASSLDTSYEQYF	TGTGCCAGCAGCTTGGACACGTCCTACGAGCAGTACTTC
TRBV6-1	TRBD1	TRBJ2-7	NA	CASSEYRGYEQYF	TGTGCCAGCAGTGAATACAGGGGGTACGAGCAGTACTTC
TRBV19	NA	TRBJ2-2	NA	CASSISATTGELFF	TGTGCCAGTAGTATATCGGCTACCACCGGGGAGCTGTTTTTT
TRBV6-1	NA	TRBJ2-7	few	CATKAGREQYF	TGTGCCACCAAGGCAGGGCGCGAGCAGTACTTC
TRBV10-3	NA	TRBJ2-7	NA	CATRAGAGPEQYF	TGTGCCACCAGGGCAGGGGCGGGCCCGGAGCAGTACTTC
TRBV27	NA	TRBJ2-3	NA	CASSSYSEGRIGTQYF	TGTGCCAGCAGTAGTTATTCCGAGGGTAGAATAGGTACGCAGTATTTT
TRBV19	TRBD2	TRBJ2-2	NA	CASRKRESGELFF	TGTGCCAGTAGAAAGCGGGAGAGCGGGGAGCTGTTTTTT
TRBV27	NA	TRBJ2-3	NA	CASSLNAVPVHTDTQYF	TGTGCCAGCAGTTTAAACGCTGTCCCCGTCCACACAGATACGCAGTATTTT
TRBV28	NA	TRBJ2-1	NA	CASSSTLGGEQFF	TGTGCCAGCAGTTCTACGTTAGGAGGGGAGCAGTTCTTC
TRBV30	NA	TRBJ2-7	NA	CAWTQRGQEQYF	TGTGCCTGGACCCAGCGGGGACAAGAGCAGTACTTC
TRBV6-1	TRBD1	TRBJ1-1	NA	CASREGGSTEAFF	TGTGCCAGCAGGGAAGGGGGCTCAACTGAAGCTTTCTTT
TRBV5-1	TRBD1	TRBJ2-3	once	CASSPQGAWTPIRGSPQYF	TGCGCCAGCAGCCCCCAGGGGGCTTGGACGCCCATCAGGGGGTCTCCGCAGTATTTT
TRBV7-8	TRBD1	TRBJ2-5	NA	CASRQGETQYF	TGTGCCAGCCGACAGGGAGAGACCCAGTACTTC
TRBV11-1	NA	TRBJ2-3	NA	CASSLADTQYF	TGTGCCAGCAGCTTGGCAGATACGCAGTATTTT
TRBV7-9	TRBD1	TRBJ2-2	NA	CASSSPDRAGGELFF	TGTGCCAGCAGCTCACCGGACAGGGCCGGCGGGGAGCTGTTTTTT
TRBV27	TRBD2	TRBJ2-1	NA	CASSPRGGTSNEQFF	TGTGCCAGCAGTCCCCGGGGGGGAACCTCCAATGAGCAGTTCTTC
TRBV28	NA	TRBJ2-1	NA	CASSLGYNEQFF	TGTGCCAGCAGTTTGGGTTACAATGAGCAGTTCTTC
TRBV6-6	TRBD1	TRBJ1-1	NA	CASSARTGRTFF	TGTGCCAGCAGCGCTCGGACAGGGAGAACTTTCTTT
TRBV7-6	NA	TRBJ2-7	NA	CASSLGPGYEQYF	TGTGCCAGCAGCTTAGGGCCGGGCTACGAGCAGTACTTC
TRBV7-9	NA	TRBJ1-1	few	CASSLHNTEAFF	TGTGCCAGCAGCCTACACAACACTGAAGCTTTCTTT
TRBV5-1	NA	TRBJ1-1	NA	CASSLGGLNTEAFF	TGCGCCAGCAGCTTGGGGGGTCTGAACACTGAAGCTTTCTTT
TRBV13	NA	TRBJ2-1	NA	CASSLGRRNNEQFF	TGTGCCAGCAGCTTAGGCCGGCGGAACAATGAGCAGTTCTTC
TRBV6-1	NA	TRBJ2-1	NA	CASSEALQYEQFF	TGTGCCAGCAGTGAAGCATTACAGTACGAGCAGTTCTTC
TRBV28	TRBD1	TRBJ2-7	NA	CASSLPGQGWEQYF	TGTGCCAGCAGTTTACCGGGACAGGGGTGGGAGCAGTACTTC
TRBV28	NA	TRBJ2-4	once	CASRGLAKNIQYF	TGTGCCAGCCGAGGGCTAGCCAAAAACATTCAGTACTTC
TRBV13	NA	TRBJ2-1	NA	CASSLGRAGYEQFF	TGTGCCAGCAGCTTAGGTCGGGCCGGGTATGAGCAGTTCTTC
TRBV6-1	NA	TRBJ1-1	NA	CASSHTAQTEAFF	TGTGCCAGCAGCCACACGGCGCAAACTGAAGCTTTCTTT
TRBV6-1	TRBD2	TRBJ2-1	NA	CASSLSGREQFF	TGTGCCAGCTCCCTTAGCGGGAGGGAGCAGTTCTTC
TRBV27	NA	TRBJ2-7	NA	CASSLSSAPGYEQYF	TGTGCCAGCAGTTTATCCTCAGCCCCTGGGTACGAGCAGTACTTC
TRBV28	TRBD1	TRBJ2-7	NA	CASSFETGAYEQYF	TGTGCCAGCAGTTTTGAGACAGGGGCCTACGAGCAGTACTTC
TRBV6-1	NA	TRBJ1-1	NA	CASSDKDAFF	TGTGCCAGCAGTGACAAGGACGCTTTCTTT
TRBV5-1	NA	TRBJ2-6	NA	CASSSGVSGANVLTF	TGCGCCAGCAGCTCGGGAGTCTCTGGGGCCAACGTCCTGACTTTC
TRBV28	TRBD1	TRBJ2-5	NA	CASSSLRTGRMRETQYF	TGTGCCAGCAGTTCCCTACGGACAGGGAGGATGAGAGAGACCCAGTACTTC
TRBV27	TRBD2	TRBJ2-1	NA	CASRGGLAGNEQFF	TGTGCCAGCAGGGGGGGACTAGCGGGCAATGAGCAGTTCTTC
TRBV28	TRBD1	TRBJ1-1	NA	CASSFDPGQGLNTEAFF	TGTGCCAGCAGTTTCGACCCGGGACAGGGTTTGAACACTGAAGCTTTCTTT
TRBV7-8	NA	TRBJ1-5	NA	CASSLGGYSNQPQHF	TGTGCCAGCAGCTTGGGAGGTTATAGCAATCAGCCCCAGCATTTT
TRBV6-1	NA	TRBJ1-2	NA	CASSNSAYGYTF	TGTGCCAGCAGCAACTCTGCCTATGGCTACACCTTC
TRBV6-1	NA	TRBJ2-4	NA	CASSDPYVKLAKNIQYF	TGTGCCAGCAGTGACCCCTACGTTAAACTAGCCAAAAACATTCAGTACTTC
TRBV28	TRBD2	TRBJ2-7	NA	CASSGLAGPYEQYF	TGTGCCAGCAGTGGGTTAGCGGGCCCCTACGAGCAGTACTTC
TRBV5-1	NA	TRBJ1-1	few	CASSLGGKRTEAFF	TGCGCCAGCAGCTTGGGAGGGAAGAGAACTGAAGCTTTCTTT
TRBV6-6	NA	TRBJ1-2	once	CASSPQGGSSGYTF	TGTGCCAGCAGTCCGCAGGGAGGATCATCGGGCTACACCTTC
TRBV6-6	NA	TRBJ2-7	NA	CASSYSGSEQYF	TGTGCCAGCAGTTACTCAGGTTCCGAGCAGTACTTC
TRBV27	NA	TRBJ2-3	NA	CASSADPSVTQYF	TGTGCCAGCAGTGCGGACCCCAGCGTTACGCAGTATTTT
TRBV6-1	NA	TRBJ1-1	NA	CASSEVTEAFF	TGTGCCAGCAGTGAGGTCACTGAAGCTTTCTTT
TRBV5-1	TRBD2	TRBJ2-1	NA	CASSLGAGGLIF	TGCGCCAGCAGCTTGGGAGCGGGGGGGCTTATCTTC
TRBV5-6	NA	TRBJ2-7	NA	CASSFGGTYEQYF	TGTGCCAGCAGCTTTGGGGGGACCTACGAGCAGTACTTC
TRBV9	TRBD1	TRBJ2-3	NA	CASSAAGTGSADTQYF	TGTGCCAGCAGCGCGGCCGGGACAGGGTCGGCGGATACGCAGTATTTT
TRBV5-1	NA	TRBJ1-2	NA	CASSLDGLGYTF	TGCGCCAGCAGCTTGGACGGTCTGGGCTACACCTTC
TRBV5-1	NA	TRBJ2-6	NA	CASSLPETSGANVLTF	TGCGCCAGCAGCTTGCCAGAGACCTCTGGGGCCAACGTCCTGACTTTC
TRBV28	NA	TRBJ2-4	NA	CASSPTVGTAKNIQYF	TGTGCCAGCAGTCCAACAGTGGGGACCGCCAAAAACATTCAGTACTTC
TRBV6-1	TRBD1	TRBJ2-3	NA	CASRDRVSTDTQYF	TGTGCCAGCAGGGACAGGGTTAGCACAGATACGCAGTATTTT
TRBV28	TRBD1	TRBJ2-7	once	CASSESGTGAYEQYF	TGTGCCAGCAGTGAATCCGGGACAGGGGCCTACGAGCAGTACTTC
TRBV7-9	TRBD1	TRBJ2-3	NA	CASSLRGGAIDTQYF	TGTGCCAGCAGCTTAAGAGGGGGCGCCATAGATACGCAGTATTTT